These 4 T cell receptor beta chains share one sample of origin, sequenced in a study of T cell responses to AZD1222 COVID-19 vaccine. Method: immunoSEQ multiplex PCR; TCRdb's copy keeps in-frame clones and lacks some. The sample has approximately 96,000 clones, roughly 84% seen once; the top ten hold less than 6.5%. The sequences come from peripheral blood, collected 28 days after the second AZD1222 dose. The receptors shown here come from an adult who received the AZD1222 COVID-19 vaccine.

This sequence joins TRBV4-2 and TRBJ2-3; no firm D call. The CDR3 sequence is 13 residues long. Trimming pared 1 base from V and 4 bases from J, leaving 6 bases between. The germline V gene encodes CDR1 LGHNA and CDR2 YNFKEQ. The CDR3 sequence is CASSQVWADTQYF. CDR3 nucleotide sequence: TGTGCCAGCAGCCAAGTTTGGGCAGATACGCAGTATTTT.

The chain carries TRBV19 and TRBJ1-2; 7 positions agree with TRBD1. The J segment lost 4 bases and the V segment lost 5 bases, leaving 13 bases of the junction unmatched. Per germline, CDR1 LNHDA and CDR2 SQIVND (reference sequence). The CDR3 spans 16 residues. CDR3 protein: CASSLRTGRALYGYTF. The CDR3 bases are TGTGCCAGTAGTCTTCGGACAGGTCGGGCCCTCTATGGCTACACCTTC.

The chain uses TRBV10-3 and TRBJ2-7; no definite D call. This CDR3 spans 14 amino acids. Per germline, CDR1 ENHRY and CDR2 SYGVKD. V dropped 2 bases and J dropped 4 bases, with 12 bases sitting between them. CDR3 DNA sequence: TGTGCCATCAGTGAGCCCCAAGATCTTTACGAGCAGTACTTC. Protein sequence: CAISEPQDLYEQYF.

This chain uses TRBV3-1 (or the pseudogene TRBV3-2) with TRBJ2-3; D unresolved. Germline loops: CDR1 LGHDT, CDR2 YNNKEL (reference sequence). Trimming took 2 bases from V and 1 from J, leaving 4 bases between them. The CDR3 consists of 13 residues. CDR3 coding DNA: TGTGCCAGCAGCCAACCAGGCACAGATACGCAGTATTTT. Protein product: CASSQPGTDTQYF.